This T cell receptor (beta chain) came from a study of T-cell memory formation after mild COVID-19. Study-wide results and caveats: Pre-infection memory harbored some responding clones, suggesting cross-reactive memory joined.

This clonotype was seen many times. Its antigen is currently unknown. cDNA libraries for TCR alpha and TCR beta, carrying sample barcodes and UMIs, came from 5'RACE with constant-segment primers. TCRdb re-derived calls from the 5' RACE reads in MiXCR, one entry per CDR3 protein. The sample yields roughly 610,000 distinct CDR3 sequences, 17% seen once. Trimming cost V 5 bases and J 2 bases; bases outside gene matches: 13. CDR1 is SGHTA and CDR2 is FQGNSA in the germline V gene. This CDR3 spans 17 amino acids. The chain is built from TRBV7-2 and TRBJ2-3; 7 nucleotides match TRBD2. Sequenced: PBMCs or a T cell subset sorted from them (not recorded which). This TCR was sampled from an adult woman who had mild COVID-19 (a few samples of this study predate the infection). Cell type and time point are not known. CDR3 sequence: CASSASLATGITDTQYF. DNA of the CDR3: TGTGCCAGCAGCGCATCACTAGCGACCGGGATCACAGATACGCAGTATTTT.